What follows describes a single T cell receptor (beta chain). Its antigen is still unknown. The protocol was immunoSEQ multiplex PCR, while the TCRdb copy is restricted to in-frame clones and leaves out a portion. In the table there are about 160,000 clones, 90% to 95% of which are singletons. This CDR3 spans 11 amino acids. The V end was cut by 3 bases, the J end by 9 bases, with 8 bases between. Germline V CDR1 and CDR2: LGHDT, YNNKEL (reference sequence). The sample belongs to a study of T cell responses to AZD1222 COVID-19 vaccine. The study, taken as a whole, reports: Nearly half of the spike-specific TCRs reportedly recognize variant regions that carry no mutations. Donors skewed white British and female; clonal diversity was possibly underestimated. Baseline serostatus was positive in only six AZD1222 recipients.

J is TRBJ2-5 and V is TRBV3-1 (or the pseudogene TRBV3-2); no definite D call. The receptor was isolated from an adult in good health. The specimen was peripheral blood, collected on day 0 of MenACWY control vaccination. This chain's CDR3 is CASSHPKAQYF. CDR3 nucleotides: TGTGCCAGCAGCCACCCCAAGGCCCAGTACTTC.